This TCR beta chain was found in a study of technical replicates of blood from a handful of donors. Only one count was recorded for this clone. Germline values: CDR1 LGHNA, CDR2 YSLEER. This CDR3 contains 15 residues. Trimming shortened V by 4 bases and J by 1 base, and 13 bases separated the two germline ends. Data came from immunoSEQ multiplex PCR; TCRdb stores just in-frame clones and leaves some out. The data show 75,000 to 95,000 clones, approximately 90% seen once. The chain couples TRBV4-3 to TRBJ1-1; D is perhaps TRBD1 (6 bases). The receptor's source is a human donor in good health. Sequenced material: T cells isolated from PBMCs. In DNA form, the CDR3 reads TGCGCCAGCAGCCTTCAAATACAGGGGAACACTGAAGCTTTCTTT. This translates into CASSLQIQGNTEAFF.